The subject of this entry is one TCR beta chain. CD45RA-negative memory and CD45RA+ naive subsets were split from the CD4+ cells. This sample stems from a study of shared clonotypes between healthy human individuals. Replicate PCRs from sorted subsets contained approximately 190 ng DNA, which is 31,000 or so T cell genomes. In the authors' methods: Junction-only immunoSEQ sequences carried no quality scores, so filtering differed. Assay used: immunoSEQ multiplex PCR; TCRdb lists only in-frame clones, some missing. That table gives V, J and clone size, and the DNA gave D and trimming. This sample has about 1.5 million clones, with roughly 97% found just once. Sequencing was carried out using naive CD4+ T cells sorted from blood. Subset of the sample: CD45RA+ positively selected. The sequence was collected from a young man in good health.

CDR3: CASSSDRETGELFF. CDR3 DNA sequence: TGTGCCAGCAGTTCGGACAGGGAAACCGGGGAGCTGTTTTTT. The chain is built from TRBV6-5 and TRBJ2-2; TRBD1 matches at 8 bases. CDR1 and CDR2 from the germline V gene are MNHEY and SVGAGI. This CDR3 has 14 amino acids. J gave up 5 bases and V 4 bases, and 3 bases lay outside the gene matches.